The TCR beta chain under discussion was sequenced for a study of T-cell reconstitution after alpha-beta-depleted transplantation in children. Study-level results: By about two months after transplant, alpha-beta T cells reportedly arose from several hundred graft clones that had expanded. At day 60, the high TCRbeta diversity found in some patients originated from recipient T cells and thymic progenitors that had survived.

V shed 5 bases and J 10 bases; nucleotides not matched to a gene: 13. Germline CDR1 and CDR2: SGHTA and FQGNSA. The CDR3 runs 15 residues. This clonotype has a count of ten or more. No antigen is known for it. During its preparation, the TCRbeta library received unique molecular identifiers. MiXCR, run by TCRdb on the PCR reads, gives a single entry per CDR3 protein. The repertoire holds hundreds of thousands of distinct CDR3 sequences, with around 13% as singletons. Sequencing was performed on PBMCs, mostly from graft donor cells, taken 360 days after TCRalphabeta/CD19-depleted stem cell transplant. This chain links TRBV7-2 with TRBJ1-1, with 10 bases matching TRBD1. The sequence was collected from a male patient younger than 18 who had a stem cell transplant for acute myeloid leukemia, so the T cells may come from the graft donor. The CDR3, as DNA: TGTGCCAGCAGCCCCACGAGGGACAGGGGAGGTCGAGCTTTCTTT. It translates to CASSPTRDRGGRAFF.